This entry features one TCR beta chain sequence. Some clones are missing from TCRdb's copy, which holds only in-frame ones; the method was immunoSEQ multiplex PCR. Of about 140,000 clones in the sample, around 90% were seen once. The V gene's germline CDR1 is SGHRS and CDR2 YFSETQ. The CDR3 runs 15 residues. V was clipped by 0 bases and J by 0 bases; unmatched bases: 3. The record originates from a study of blood T cell repertoires in COVID-19. The clonotype comes from a woman over 75 with acute or convalescent COVID-19. The chain couples TRBV5-1 to TRBJ2-7; 7 bases agree with TRBD1. Source material: peripheral blood. In nucleotides, the CDR3 is TGCGCCAGCAGCTTGGGTGGGACAGACTCCTACGAGCAGTACTTC. Its translation: CASSLGGTDSYEQYF.